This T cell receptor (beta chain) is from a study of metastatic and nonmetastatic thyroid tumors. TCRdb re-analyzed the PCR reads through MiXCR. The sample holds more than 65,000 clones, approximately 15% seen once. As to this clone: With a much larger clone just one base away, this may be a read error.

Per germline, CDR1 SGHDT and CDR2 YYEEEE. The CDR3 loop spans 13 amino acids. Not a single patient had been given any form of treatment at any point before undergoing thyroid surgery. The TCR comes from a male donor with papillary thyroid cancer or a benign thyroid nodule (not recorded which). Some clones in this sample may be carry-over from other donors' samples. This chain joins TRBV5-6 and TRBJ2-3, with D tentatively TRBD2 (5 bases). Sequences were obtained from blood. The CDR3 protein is CSSSLAGRDTQYF. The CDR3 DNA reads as TGTTCCAGCAGCTTGGCGGGCAGGGATACGCAGTATTTT.